The 17 T cell receptor beta chains given below trace back to one sample, sequenced in a study of shared clonotypes between healthy human individuals. The data were produced by immunoSEQ multiplex PCR, yet TCRdb's version contains in-frame clones alone and is incomplete. The sample carries over 850,000 clones, about 80% recorded once. Sequenced: memory CD4+ T cells from PBMCs. The sample's subset: CD45RA-negative fraction. The receptor source for this set is a man aged 18-30 years in good health. Some clones in this sample may be carry-over from other donors' samples.

The V gene is TRBV5-1, the J gene TRBJ1-1, with D unresolved. The CDR3 spans 13 residues. The V gene's germline CDR1 is SGHRS and CDR2 YFSETQ. V lost 1 base to trimming and J lost 5 bases, with 9 bases between them. CDR3 amino acids: CASSLSWKTEAFF. The CDR3 bases are TGCGCCAGCAGCTTGTCCTGGAAGACTGAAGCTTTCTTT.

The chain recombines TRBV28 with TRBJ1-1, with 8 nucleotides matching TRBD1. V trimming: 5 bases; J trimming: 8 bases; junction bases outside the gene matches: 10. CDR3 length: 14 residues. Germline V gene lookup returns CDR1 MDHEN and CDR2 SYDVKM. The DNA of the CDR3 is TGTGCCAGCAGTAAGGCCGGGACAGGCGGGGAAGCTTTCTTT. Translation: CASSKAGTGGEAFF.

There are many counts of this clone. Other DNA sequences in this specimen translate into the identical CDR3. This chain links TRBV2 with TRBJ2-6; D is uncertain. This CDR3 region has 15 residues. The V end was cut by 6 bases, the J end by 0 bases, with 9 bases between. CDR1 is SNHLY and CDR2 is FYNNEI in the germline V gene. CDR3 DNA: TGTGCCAGCAGGGCCAGGAGCTCTGGGGCCAACGTCCTGACTTTC. Its translation: CASRARSSGANVLTF. The full variable domain, in which reference TRBV2 and TRBJ2-6 provide the parts outside the CDR3, is EPEVTQTPSHQVTQMGQEVILRCVPISNHLYFYWYRQILGQKVEFLVSFYNNEISEKSEIFDDQFSVERPDGSNFTLKIRSTKLEDSAMYFCASRARSSGANVLTFGAGSRLTVL.

This clone was seen only once. The V and J genes are TRBV27 and TRBJ1-2, with D possibly being TRBD1 (5 bases). V was shortened by 2 bases and J by 0 bases, with 10 bases between the two germline ends. The V gene's germline CDR1 is MNHEY and CDR2 SMNVEV (reference sequence). The CDR3 covers 15 residues. In DNA form, the CDR3 reads TGTGCCAGCAGTTTAAAACAGGAAGCTAACTATGGCTACACCTTC. Protein sequence: CASSLKQEANYGYTF.

This clone has a handful of counts. This chain joins TRBV7-2 and TRBJ2-7; TRBD1 matches 8 bases. J was trimmed by 3 bases and V by 3 bases; bases with no gene match: 4. There are 14 residues in the CDR3. Germline loops: CDR1 SGHTA, CDR2 FQGNSA. For the CDR3, the DNA is TGTGCCAGCAGCTTCGGGACAGGAATCTACGAGCAGTACTTC. This encodes CASSFGTGIYEQYF. Based on the CDR3 plus reference TRBV7-2 and TRBJ2-7, the full variable domain is GAGVSQSPSNKVTEKGKDVELRCDPISGHTALYWYRQSLGQGLEFLIYFQGNSAPDKSGLPSDRFSAERTGGSVSTLTIQRTQQEDSAVYLCASSFGTGIYEQYFGPGTRLTVT.

To note about this clone: Being one base from a much bigger clone, this may be a read error. The CDR3 carries no conserved terminal phenylalanine or tryptophan, so it likely arises from a read error. The chain uses TRBV10-2 and TRBJ1-5; no reliable D call. Between the trimmed V and J ends, which lost 3 bases and 0 bases, there was a span of 6 bases. CDR3 length equals 14 residues. CDR1 and CDR2 (germline): WSHSY, SAAADI. The CDR3 reads CASSDTSSNQPQHL. The CDR3 nucleotides read TGCGCCAGCAGTGACACCTCTAGCAATCAGCCCCAGCATCTT.

The CDR3 sequence: CASSLAPLGAGDATDTQYF. The DNA of the CDR3 is TGTGCCAGCAGCTTAGCACCACTGGGAGCGGGAGATGCCACAGATACGCAGTATTTT. This chain uses TRBV7-8 with TRBJ2-3; 8 bases fit TRBD2. The germline gives CDR1 SGHVS, CDR2 FQNEAQ. The CDR3 extends over 19 amino acids. Trimming removed 0 bases from V and 2 bases from J; junction bases left unmatched: 13.

The chain is built from TRBV6-1 and TRBJ2-1, with 9 bases that match TRBD2. V shed 1 base, J shed 6 bases, and the junction held 7 bases outside the gene matches. This CDR3 comprises 16 residues. Germline-derived CDR1 and CDR2 are MNHNS and SASEGT. CDR3 sequence reads: CASSEGGGRAINEQFF. CDR3 DNA: TGTGCCAGCAGTGAAGGCGGCGGGAGGGCCATCAATGAGCAGTTCTTC.

J is TRBJ2-7 and V is TRBV28; perhaps TRBD2 as D (6 bases). Germline values: CDR1 MDHEN, CDR2 SYDVKM. V dropped 5 bases and J dropped 6 bases, with 14 bases sitting between them. This CDR3 has 13 residues. CDR3: CASSPGTFPEQYF. The CDR3 DNA sequence: TGTGCCAGCAGTCCTGGGACTTTCCCCGAGCAGTACTTC.

V usage is TRBV4-2 and J usage is TRBJ2-1; D ambiguous. Germline V gene lookup returns CDR1 LGHNA and CDR2 YNFKEQ. V was clipped by 0 bases and J by 2 bases, with 8 bases between them. CDR3 length equals 15 residues. CDR3 DNA: TGTGCCAGCAGCCAAGATCCTGGACCCTACAATGAGCAGTTCTTC. Its translation is CASSQDPGPYNEQFF.

The chain joins TRBV5-1 to TRBJ1-2; D might be TRBD1 (5 bases). There are 14 residues in the CDR3. Trimming shortened V by 4 bases and J by 7 bases, and 17 bases separated the two germline ends. Germline assignment: CDR1 SGHRS and CDR2 YFSETQ. CDR3 residues: CASSVGTAPGGYTF. In nucleotides, the CDR3 is TGCGCCAGCAGCGTCGGGACCGCCCCAGGTGGCTACACCTTC.

This clone occurred once. The chain couples TRBV15 to TRBJ2-3; 8 bases match TRBD2. The V and J ends lost 0 bases and 3 bases, in that order; junction bases with no gene match: 8. This CDR3 comprises 17 residues. The germline CDR1 and CDR2 sequences are LNHNV and YYDKDF (reference sequence). CDR3 nucleotide sequence: TGTGCCACCAGCAGAGATCTTAAGCGGGGGCTAACAGATACGCAGTATTTT. It translates to CATSRDLKRGLTDTQYF.

In the case of this clone: Being one base from a much bigger clone, this may be a read error. The DNA of the CDR3 is TGTGCCAGCAGCTTCGGGGCGAACACTGAAGCTTTCTTT. This gives the protein CASSFGANTEAFF. This chain connects TRBV7-2 to TRBJ1-1, with a tentative D call TRBD1 (5 bases). The length of the CDR3 is 13 residues. The germline V gene encodes CDR1 SGHTA and CDR2 FQGNSA. V lost 3 bases and J 1 base, leaving 6 bases between the germline ends.

The rearrangement links TRBV28 to TRBJ2-3, with 7 bases identical to TRBD1. J gave up 5 bases and V 4 bases, and 9 bases lay outside the gene matches. The CDR3 has 15 residues. Germline CDR1 reads MDHEN; CDR2 reads SYDVKM. The CDR3 is CASSSTRTGIDTQYF. The CDR3 region has the DNA TGTGCCAGCAGTTCGACCAGGACAGGAATAGATACGCAGTATTTT.

The CDR3 loop is CASSLRTGEPLEQYF. The CDR3 nucleotides are TGTGCCAGCAGCTTACGGACAGGGGAACCCTTGGAGCAGTACTTC. V usage is TRBV5-4 and J usage is TRBJ2-7; TRBD1 aligns across 9 bases. CDR3 length: 15 amino acids. CDR1 is SGHNT, CDR2 YYREEE, per germline (reference sequence). V trimming: 2 bases; J trimming: 7 bases; junction bases outside the gene matches: 10.

The chain joins TRBV15 to TRBJ1-2, with a possible D match to TRBD1 (5 bases). V shed 0 bases and J shed 6 bases, with 8 bases lying between them. This CDR3 has 13 residues. CDR1 is LNHNV, CDR2 YYDKDF, per germline (reference sequence). DNA for the CDR3: TGTGCCACCAGCAGAGAACAGGAAGATGGCTACACCTTC. Protein sequence: CATSREQEDGYTF.

The CDR3 DNA sequence: TGTGCCAGAAGTTACCCAGGGACCGCGCAGTACTTC. It is translated as CARSYPGTAQYF. The chain is built from TRBV5-3 and TRBJ2-7, with D possibly being TRBD1 or TRBD2 (5 bases each). TRBV5-3 falls under the ORF class, with uncertain function. CDR3 length equals 12 residues. The V gene lost 5 bases and the J gene lost 9 bases, with 15 bases spanning the gap.